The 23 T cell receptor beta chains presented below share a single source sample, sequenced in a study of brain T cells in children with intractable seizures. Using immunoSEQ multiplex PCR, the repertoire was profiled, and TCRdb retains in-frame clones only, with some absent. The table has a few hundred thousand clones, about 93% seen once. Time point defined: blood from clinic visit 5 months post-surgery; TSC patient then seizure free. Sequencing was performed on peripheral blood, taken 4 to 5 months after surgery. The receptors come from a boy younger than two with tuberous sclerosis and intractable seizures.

The chain's CDR3 is CASSLSGTSNTGELFF. The DNA for the CDR3 is TGTGCCAGCAGTTTGTCCGGGACATCGAACACCGGGGAGCTGTTTTTT. The chain joins TRBV27 to TRBJ2-2, with D possibly matching TRBD1 (6 bases). Trimming left V 3 bases short and J 0 bases short, with 11 bases between. Germline V CDR1 and CDR2: MNHEY, SMNVEV (reference sequence). The CDR3 totals 16 residues.

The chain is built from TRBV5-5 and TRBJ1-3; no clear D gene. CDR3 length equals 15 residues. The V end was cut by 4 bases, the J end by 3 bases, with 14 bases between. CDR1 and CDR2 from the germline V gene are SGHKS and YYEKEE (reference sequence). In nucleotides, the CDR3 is TGTGCCAGCAGCGACAAGACAACGGGTGGAAACACCATATATTTT. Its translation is CASSDKTTGGNTIYF.

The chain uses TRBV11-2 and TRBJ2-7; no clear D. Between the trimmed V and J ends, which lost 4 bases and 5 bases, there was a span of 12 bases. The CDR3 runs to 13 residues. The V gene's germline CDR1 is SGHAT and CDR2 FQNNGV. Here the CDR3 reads CASSYEWSDEQYF. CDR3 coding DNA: TGTGCCAGCAGCTATGAGTGGAGCGACGAGCAGTACTTC.

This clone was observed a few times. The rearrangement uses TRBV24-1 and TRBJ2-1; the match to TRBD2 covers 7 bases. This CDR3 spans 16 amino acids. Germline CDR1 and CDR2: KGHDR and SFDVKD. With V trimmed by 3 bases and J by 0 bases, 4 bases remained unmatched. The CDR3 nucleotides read TGTGCCACCAGTGATCTAGCGGTTGACTCCTACAATGAGCAGTTCTTC. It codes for CATSDLAVDSYNEQFF.

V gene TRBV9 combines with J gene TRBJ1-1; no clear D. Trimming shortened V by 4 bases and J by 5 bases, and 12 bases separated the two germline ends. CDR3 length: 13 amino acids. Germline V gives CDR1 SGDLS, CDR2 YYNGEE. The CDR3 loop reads CASSKRWETEAFF. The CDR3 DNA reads TGTGCCAGCAGCAAAAGATGGGAAACTGAAGCTTTCTTT.

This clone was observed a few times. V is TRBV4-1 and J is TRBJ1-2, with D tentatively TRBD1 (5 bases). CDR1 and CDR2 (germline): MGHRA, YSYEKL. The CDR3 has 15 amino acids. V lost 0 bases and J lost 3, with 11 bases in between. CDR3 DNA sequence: TGCGCCAGCAGCCAAGACAGGGAAGACGACTATGGCTACACCTTC. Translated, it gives CASSQDREDDYGYTF.

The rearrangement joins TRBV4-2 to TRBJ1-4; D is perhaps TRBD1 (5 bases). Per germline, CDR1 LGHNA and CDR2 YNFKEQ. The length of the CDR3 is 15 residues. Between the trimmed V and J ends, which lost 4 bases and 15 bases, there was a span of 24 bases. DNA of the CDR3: TGTGCCAGCAGCCCTCGGGACGGAGGCATTAGTCGTGTGTTTTTT. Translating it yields CASSPRDGGISRVFF.

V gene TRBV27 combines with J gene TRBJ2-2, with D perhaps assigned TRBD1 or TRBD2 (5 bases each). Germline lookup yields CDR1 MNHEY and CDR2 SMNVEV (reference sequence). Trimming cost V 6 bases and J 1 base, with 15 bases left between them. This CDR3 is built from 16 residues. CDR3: CASRSSGTQNTGELFF. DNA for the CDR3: TGTGCCAGCAGAAGCTCAGGGACGCAGAACACCGGGGAGCTGTTTTTT.

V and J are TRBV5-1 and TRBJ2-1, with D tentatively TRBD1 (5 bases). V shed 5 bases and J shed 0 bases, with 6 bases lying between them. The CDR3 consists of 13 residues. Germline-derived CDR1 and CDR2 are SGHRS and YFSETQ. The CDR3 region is CASRDISYNEQFF. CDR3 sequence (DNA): TGCGCCAGCAGGGACATCTCCTACAATGAGCAGTTCTTC.

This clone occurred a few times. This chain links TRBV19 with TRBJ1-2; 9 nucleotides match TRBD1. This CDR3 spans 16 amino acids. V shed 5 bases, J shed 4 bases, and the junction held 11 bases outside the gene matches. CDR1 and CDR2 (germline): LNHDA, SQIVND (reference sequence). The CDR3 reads CASSLLGQGLSYGYTF. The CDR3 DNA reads TGTGCCAGTAGTTTACTGGGACAGGGATTGTCCTATGGCTACACCTTC.

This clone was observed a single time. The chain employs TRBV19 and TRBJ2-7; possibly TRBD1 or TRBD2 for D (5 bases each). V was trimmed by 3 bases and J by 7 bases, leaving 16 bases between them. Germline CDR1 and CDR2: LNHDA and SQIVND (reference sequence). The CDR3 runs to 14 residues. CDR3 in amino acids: CASSIGANVYEQYF. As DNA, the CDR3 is TGTGCCAGTAGTATCGGGGCTAACGTCTATGAGCAGTACTTC. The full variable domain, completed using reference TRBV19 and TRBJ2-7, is DGGITQSPKYLFRKEGQNVTLSCEQNLNHDAMYWYRQDPGQGLRLIYYSQIVNDFQKGDIAEGYSVSREKKESFPLTVTSAQKNPTAFYLCASSIGANVYEQYFGPGTRLTVT.

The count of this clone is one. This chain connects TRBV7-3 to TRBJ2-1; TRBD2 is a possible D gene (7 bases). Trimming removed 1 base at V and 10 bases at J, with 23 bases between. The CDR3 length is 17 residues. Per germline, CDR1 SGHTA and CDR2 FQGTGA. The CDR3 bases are TGTGCCAGCAGCTTAAGTTTCCGGGCGGGGGCACAAGGAGAGCAGTTCTTC. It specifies CASSLSFRAGAQGEQFF.

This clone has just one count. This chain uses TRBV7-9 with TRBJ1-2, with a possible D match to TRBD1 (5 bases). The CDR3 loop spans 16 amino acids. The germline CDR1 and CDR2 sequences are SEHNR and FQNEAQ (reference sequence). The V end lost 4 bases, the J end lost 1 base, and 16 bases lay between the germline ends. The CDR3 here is CASSSHFTGDNYGYTF. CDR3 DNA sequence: TGTGCCAGCAGCTCCCATTTTACAGGAGATAACTATGGCTACACCTTC. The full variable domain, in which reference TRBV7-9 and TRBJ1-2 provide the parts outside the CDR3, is DTGVSQNPRHKITKRGQNVTFRCDPISEHNRLYWYRQTLGQGPEFLTYFQNEAQLEKSRLLSDRFSAERPKGSFSTLEIQRTEQGDSAMYLCASSSHFTGDNYGYTFGSGTRLTVV.

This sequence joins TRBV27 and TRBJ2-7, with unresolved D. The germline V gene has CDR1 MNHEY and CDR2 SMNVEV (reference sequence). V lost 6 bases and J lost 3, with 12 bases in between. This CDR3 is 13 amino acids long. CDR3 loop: CASSSLWGYEQYF. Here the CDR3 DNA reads TGTGCCAGCAGCTCCCTATGGGGCTACGAGCAGTACTTC.

CDR3 nucleotides: TGCAGTGCTAGAGAAAACATTCAGTACTTC. It specifies CSARENIQYF. J is TRBJ2-4 and V is TRBV20-1; D remains unclear. The CDR3 loop spans 10 amino acids. The germline V gene encodes CDR1 DFQATT and CDR2 SNEGSKA (reference sequence). V was cut by 0 bases and J by 6 bases, with 0 bases left in between.

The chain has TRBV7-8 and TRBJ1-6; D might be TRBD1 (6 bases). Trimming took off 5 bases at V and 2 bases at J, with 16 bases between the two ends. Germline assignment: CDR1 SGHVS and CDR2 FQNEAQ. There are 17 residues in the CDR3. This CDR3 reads CASSTTQGFTYNSPLHF. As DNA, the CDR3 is TGTGCCAGCAGCACGACGCAGGGGTTCACCTATAATTCACCCCTCCACTTT. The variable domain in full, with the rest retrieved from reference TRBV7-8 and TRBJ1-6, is GAGVSQSPRYKVAKRGQDVALRCDPISGHVSLFWYQQALGQGPEFLTYFQNEAQLDKSGLPSDRFFAERPEGSVSTLKIQRTQQEDSAVYLCASSTTQGFTYNSPLHFGNGTRLTVT.

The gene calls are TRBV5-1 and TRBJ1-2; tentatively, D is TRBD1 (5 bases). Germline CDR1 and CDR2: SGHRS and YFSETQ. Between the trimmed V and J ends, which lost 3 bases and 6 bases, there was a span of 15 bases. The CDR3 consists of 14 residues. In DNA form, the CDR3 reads TGCGCCAGCAGCTCCGGCCGGGGGGTCGATGGCTACACCTTC. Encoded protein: CASSSGRGVDGYTF.

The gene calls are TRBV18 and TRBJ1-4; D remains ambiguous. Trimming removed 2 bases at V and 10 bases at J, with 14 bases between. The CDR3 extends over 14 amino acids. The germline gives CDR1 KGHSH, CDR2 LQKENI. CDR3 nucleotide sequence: TGTGCCAGCTCACCAGCCCCCGTGGTGACAAAACTGTTTTTT. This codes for CASSPAPVVTKLFF.

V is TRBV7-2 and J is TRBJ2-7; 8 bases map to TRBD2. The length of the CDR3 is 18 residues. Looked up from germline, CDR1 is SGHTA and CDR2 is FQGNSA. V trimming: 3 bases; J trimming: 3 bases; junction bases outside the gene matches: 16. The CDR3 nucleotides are TGTGCCAGCAGCTTCCTTCACGCGGGGGGCGCTTTTCGCTACGAGCAGTACTTC. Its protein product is CASSFLHAGGAFRYEQYF. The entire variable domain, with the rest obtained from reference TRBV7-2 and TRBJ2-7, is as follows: GAGVSQSPSNKVTEKGKDVELRCDPISGHTALYWYRQSLGQGLEFLIYFQGNSAPDKSGLPSDRFSAERTGGSVSTLTIQRTQQEDSAVYLCASSFLHAGGAFRYEQYFGPGTRLTVT.

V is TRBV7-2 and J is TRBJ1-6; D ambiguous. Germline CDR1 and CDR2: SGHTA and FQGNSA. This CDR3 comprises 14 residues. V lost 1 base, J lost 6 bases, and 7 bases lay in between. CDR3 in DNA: TGTGCCAGCAGCTTAGAAGGACCTAATTCACCCCTCCACTTT. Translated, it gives CASSLEGPNSPLHF.

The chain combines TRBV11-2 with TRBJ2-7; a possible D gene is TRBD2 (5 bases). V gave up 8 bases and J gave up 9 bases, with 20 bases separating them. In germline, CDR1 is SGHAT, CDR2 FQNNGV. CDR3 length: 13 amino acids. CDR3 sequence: CASSGLLSVGQYF. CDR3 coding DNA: TGTGCCAGCTCTGGACTTCTCTCCGTCGGGCAGTACTTC.

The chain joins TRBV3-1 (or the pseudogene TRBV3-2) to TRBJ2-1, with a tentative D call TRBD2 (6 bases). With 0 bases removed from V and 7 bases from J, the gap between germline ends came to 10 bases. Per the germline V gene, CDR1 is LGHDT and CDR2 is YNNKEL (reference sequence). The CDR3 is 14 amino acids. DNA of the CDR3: TGTGCCAGCAGCCAAGAGACTAGATCTAATGAGCAGTTCTTC. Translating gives CASSQETRSNEQFF.

CDR3 sequence reads: CASSPGLAGDTDTQYF. CDR3 sequence (DNA): TGTGCCAGCAGCCCCGGACTAGCGGGGGACACAGATACGCAGTATTTT. The chain uses TRBV5-4 and TRBJ2-3, with 13 bases lining up with TRBD2. J lost 2 bases, V lost 4 bases, and 4 bases had no gene match. The CDR3 contains 16 residues. Germline V gives CDR1 SGHNT, CDR2 YYREEE (reference sequence).